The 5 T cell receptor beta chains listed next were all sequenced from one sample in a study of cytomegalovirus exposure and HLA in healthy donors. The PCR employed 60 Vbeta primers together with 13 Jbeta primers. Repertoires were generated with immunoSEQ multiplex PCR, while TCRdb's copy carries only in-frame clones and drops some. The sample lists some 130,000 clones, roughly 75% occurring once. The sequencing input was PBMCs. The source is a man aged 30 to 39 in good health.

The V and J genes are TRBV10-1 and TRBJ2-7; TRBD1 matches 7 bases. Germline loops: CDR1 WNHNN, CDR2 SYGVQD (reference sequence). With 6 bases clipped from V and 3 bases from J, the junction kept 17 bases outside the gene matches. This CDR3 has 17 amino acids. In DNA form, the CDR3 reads TGCGCCAGCAGCGAGCAAGCCGGCAGGGGGTCGGGCTACGAGCAGTACTTC. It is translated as CASSEQAGRGSGYEQYF.

Here the CDR3 reads CASSYTGGGYYEQYF. The CDR3, as DNA: TGTGCCAGCAGTTACACGGGAGGGGGATACTACGAGCAGTACTTC. This chain connects TRBV6-5 to TRBJ2-7; TRBD2 aligns across 8 bases. After removal of 2 bases from V and 3 bases from J, the junction contained 6 bases not matched to a gene. This CDR3 contains 15 residues. Looked up from germline, CDR1 is MNHEY and CDR2 is SVGAGI.

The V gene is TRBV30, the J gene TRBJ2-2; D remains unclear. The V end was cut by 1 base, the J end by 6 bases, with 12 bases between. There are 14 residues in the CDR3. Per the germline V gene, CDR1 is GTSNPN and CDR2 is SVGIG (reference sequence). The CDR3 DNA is TGTGCCTGGAGTGCCAACAGAAGGTCCGGGGAGCTGTTTTTT. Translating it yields CAWSANRRSGELFF. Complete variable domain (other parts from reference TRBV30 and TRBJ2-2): SQTIHQWPATLVQPVGSPLSLECTVEGTSNPNLYWYRQAAGRGLQLLFYSVGIGQISSEVPQNLSASRPQDRQFILSSKKLLLSDSGFYLCAWSANRRSGELFFGEGSRLTVL.

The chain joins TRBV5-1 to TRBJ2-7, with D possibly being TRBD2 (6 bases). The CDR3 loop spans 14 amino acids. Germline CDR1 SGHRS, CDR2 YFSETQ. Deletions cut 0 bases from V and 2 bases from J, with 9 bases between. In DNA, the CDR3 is TGCGCCAGCAGCTTGGGGACGGGAGCCTACGAGCAGTACTTC. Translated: CASSLGTGAYEQYF.

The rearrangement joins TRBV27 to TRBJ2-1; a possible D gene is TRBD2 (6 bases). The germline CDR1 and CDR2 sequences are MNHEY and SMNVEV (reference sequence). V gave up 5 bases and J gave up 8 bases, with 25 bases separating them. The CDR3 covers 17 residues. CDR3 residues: CASSMGTLGYNYHEQFF. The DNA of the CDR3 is TGTGCCAGCAGTATGGGGACTTTGGGGTACAATTACCATGAGCAGTTCTTC.